A single sample is the source of the 21 T cell receptor beta chains below, sequenced in a study of shared clonotypes between healthy human individuals. Naive CD8 cells comprised CD45RO-negative, CCR7-positively selected cells, excluding terminally differentiated effector memory CD45RA+ cells. Assay: immunoSEQ multiplex PCR; the TCRdb copy retains only in-frame clones and omits some. In the table there are more than 2 million clones, 80% to 95% of which are singletons. The sample was naive CD8+ T cells from PBMCs. These receptors were collected from a man aged 18 to 29 in good health. Some clones in this sample may be carry-over from other donors' samples.

This clone was seen once. This chain connects TRBV25-1 to TRBJ2-7; no clear D. Trimming took off 4 bases at V and 0 bases at J, with 10 bases between the two ends. The CDR3 has 14 amino acids. Looked up from germline, CDR1 is MGHDK and CDR2 is SYGVNS. CDR3 in DNA: TGTGCCAGCAGTGCGGGTCTGAGCTCCTACGAGCAGTACTTC. This translates into CASSAGLSSYEQYF.

This clone was recorded only once. Distinct nucleotide sequences in the sample also encode this CDR3. The CDR3 is CASSVGPGTEAFF. The CDR3 coding sequence is TGTGCCAGCAGCGTAGGGCCAGGCACTGAAGCTTTCTTT. This chain uses TRBV9 with TRBJ1-1; D ambiguous. Germline V gene data show CDR1 as SGDLS and CDR2 as YYNGEE. The CDR3 covers 13 residues. Trimming pared 0 bases from V and 4 bases from J, leaving 7 bases between.

This sequence joins TRBV27 and TRBJ1-5; D possibly corresponds to TRBD1 (6 bases). The CDR3 spans 18 residues. The V end lost 2 bases, the J end lost 1 base, and 18 bases lay between the germline ends. From germline, CDR1 is MNHEY and CDR2 SMNVEV (reference sequence). The CDR3 DNA is TGTGCCAGCAGTTTAATTGGGGCTTCGGGGGCAAGCAATCAGCCCCAGCATTTT. This translates into CASSLIGASGASNQPQHF.

The chain carries TRBV10-2 and TRBJ1-2; 8 bases agree with TRBD1. CDR1 and CDR2 (germline): WSHSY, SAAADI. The CDR3 extends over 15 amino acids. After removal of 3 bases from V and 6 bases from J, the junction contained 9 bases not matched to a gene. This chain's CDR3 is CASSDGQGNLHGYTF. As DNA, the CDR3 is TGCGCCAGCAGTGACGGACAGGGCAATCTTCATGGCTACACCTTC.

This rearrangement joins TRBV7-9 to TRBJ2-7; 7 nucleotides match TRBD1. This CDR3 is built from 13 residues. The J segment lost 4 bases and the V segment lost 10 bases, leaving 10 bases of the junction unmatched. Looked up from germline, CDR1 is SEHNR and CDR2 is FQNEAQ (reference sequence). The CDR3 is CAIQGDTSYEQYF. The DNA for the CDR3 is TGTGCCATCCAGGGGGACACATCTTACGAGCAGTACTTC.

The V and J genes are TRBV6-5 and TRBJ2-4, with D perhaps assigned TRBD1 or TRBD2 (5 bases each). CDR3 size: 16 residues. The germline gives CDR1 MNHEY, CDR2 SVGAGI. V dropped 2 bases and J dropped 1 base, with 12 bases sitting between them. The CDR3: CASSYNGGWAKNIQYF. CDR3 DNA: TGTGCCAGCAGTTACAATGGGGGTTGGGCCAAAAACATTCAGTACTTC.

The chain joins TRBV4-2 to TRBJ1-2; possibly TRBD1 for D (6 bases). V was trimmed by 0 bases and J by 4 bases, leaving 15 bases between them. From germline, CDR1 is LGHNA and CDR2 YNFKEQ. CDR3 length equals 16 residues. Here the CDR3 DNA reads TGTGCCAGCAGCCAAGATCTTGGCCAGGGGAGCTATGGCTACACCTTC. It codes for CASSQDLGQGSYGYTF.

The genes are TRBV11-2 and TRBJ1-4; D remains ambiguous. This CDR3 region has 14 residues. V was trimmed by 9 bases and J by 0 bases, leaving 11 bases between them. Per germline, CDR1 SGHAT and CDR2 FQNNGV. As DNA, the CDR3 is TGTGCCAGTACGCGGGTACCAACTAATGAAAAACTGTTTTTT. It specifies CASTRVPTNEKLFF.

The V and J genes are TRBV11-2 and TRBJ2-1; D perhaps matches TRBD2 (6 bases). The CDR3 loop spans 16 amino acids. The V end lost 4 bases, the J end lost 1 base, and 14 bases lay between the germline ends. Per germline, CDR1 SGHAT and CDR2 FQNNGV. CDR3 loop: CASSSLWRGSYNEQFF. CDR3 bases: TGTGCCAGCAGCTCACTCTGGAGGGGATCCTACAATGAGCAGTTCTTC. Filled out from reference TRBV11-2 and TRBJ2-1, the complete variable domain reads EAGVAQSPRYKIIEKRQSVAFWCNPISGHATLYWYQQILGQGPKLLIQFQNNGVVDDSQLPKDRFSAERLKGVDSTLKIQPAKLEDSAVYLCASSSLWRGSYNEQFFGPGTRLTVL.

V is TRBV27 and J is TRBJ2-1; TRBD1 matches 8 bases. The CDR3 is made up of 15 amino acids. The germline V gene encodes CDR1 MNHEY and CDR2 SMNVEV (reference sequence). Unmatched junction bases numbered 7, after V lost 6 bases and J lost 3 bases. CDR3 amino acids: CASRPGQGLYNEQFF. In DNA, the CDR3 is TGTGCCAGCAGACCCGGACAGGGCCTCTACAATGAGCAGTTCTTC.

The chain joins TRBV6-5 to TRBJ1-6; D possibly corresponds to TRBD1 (5 bases). The V gene's germline CDR1 is MNHEY and CDR2 SVGAGI. CDR3 length equals 14 residues. Trimming stripped 2 bases from V and 5 bases from J, with 7 bases between. The CDR3 here is CASSYRQNNSPLHF. The CDR3 nucleotides are TGTGCCAGCAGTTACCGACAGAATAATTCACCCCTCCACTTT.

The chain uses TRBV4-1 and TRBJ2-7; D might be TRBD1 (6 bases). Trimming removed 1 base from V and 4 bases from J, with 20 bases in between. CDR1 and CDR2 from the germline V gene are MGHRA and YSYEKL. The CDR3 has 17 amino acids. Written as DNA, the CDR3 is TGCGCCAGCAGCCAAGGAGTGAGCGTTAGGACAGTTTACGAGCAGTACTTC. Translation gives CASSQGVSVRTVYEQYF.

This chain joins TRBV14 and TRBJ1-1; D is ambiguous. CDR1 and CDR2 from the germline V gene are SGHDN and FVKESK. Trimming took 2 bases from V and 5 from J, leaving 18 bases between them. The length of the CDR3 is 16 residues. CDR3 nucleotides: TGTGCCAGCAGCCAACGGGATCGGTCCGTGGGGACTGAAGCTTTCTTT. This encodes CASSQRDRSVGTEAFF.

As to this clone: The junction shows a germline mismatch at one end, possibly a read error. The chain employs TRBV5-1 and TRBJ1-1; 7 nucleotides match TRBD1. The CDR3 covers 14 residues. CDR1 is SGHRS and CDR2 is YFSETQ in the germline V gene. The CDR3: CASRIVQGNAEAFF. The CDR3 DNA follows: TGCGCCAGCAGAATAGTACAGGGGAACGCTGAAGCTTTCTTT.

This sequence joins TRBV15 and TRBJ1-2, with D perhaps TRBD1 (6 bases). The CDR3 covers 16 residues. Germline V CDR1 and CDR2: LNHNV, YYDKDF (reference sequence). V gave up 0 bases and J gave up 5 bases, with 16 bases separating them. The CDR3 protein is CATSRESDGGPYGYTF. The CDR3 nucleotides are TGTGCCACCAGCAGAGAAAGTGACGGGGGGCCGTATGGCTACACCTTC.

The rearrangement joins TRBV29-1 to TRBJ2-3; D not resolved. CDR3 size: 12 residues. Germline V gives CDR1 SQVTM, CDR2 ANQGSEA. V gave up 2 bases and J gave up 4 bases, with 7 bases separating them. The CDR3 protein is CSVEQSPDTQYF. The CDR3 coding sequence is TGCAGCGTTGAACAGTCCCCAGATACGCAGTATTTT.

The chain couples TRBV5-6 to TRBJ2-5; 7 bases fit TRBD2. There are 14 residues in the CDR3. The ends lost 3 bases at V and 7 bases at J; junction bases unmatched: 9. Germline V gene lookup returns CDR1 SGHDT and CDR2 YYEEEE. In nucleotides, the CDR3 is TGTGCCAGCAGCTGGGGAGGGGTCGGCGGGACCCAGTACTTC. Its translation: CASSWGGVGGTQYF. Together with reference TRBV5-6 and TRBJ2-5, the CDR3 gives the full variable domain: DAGVTQSPTHLIKTRGQQVTLRCSPKSGHDTVSWYQQALGQGPQFIFQYYEEEERQRGNFPDRFSGHQFPNYSSELNVNALLLGDSALYLCASSWGGVGGTQYFGPGTRLLVL.

The chain links TRBV6-1 to TRBJ1-5, with D possibly matching TRBD1 (5 bases). CDR3 length: 17 residues. V lost 2 bases to trimming and J lost 4 bases, with 18 bases between them. Germline-derived CDR1 and CDR2 are MNHNS and SASEGT. The CDR3 is CASSEFGGGGRNQPQHF. The CDR3 nucleotides are TGTGCCAGCAGTGAATTCGGGGGAGGTGGTAGAAATCAGCCCCAGCATTTT.

The CDR3 region has the DNA TGTGCCAGTAGTTTTTCAGGGGTCACTGAAGCTTTCTTT. Translation gives CASSFSGVTEAFF. The chain has TRBV19 and TRBJ1-1; D might be TRBD1 (6 bases). Germline V gene lookup returns CDR1 LNHDA and CDR2 SQIVND (reference sequence). The CDR3 extends over 13 amino acids. Trimming removed 5 bases at V and 4 bases at J, with 11 bases between. Using reference TRBV19 and TRBJ1-1 for the parts outside the CDR3, the full variable domain is DGGITQSPKYLFRKEGQNVTLSCEQNLNHDAMYWYRQDPGQGLRLIYYSQIVNDFQKGDIAEGYSVSREKKESFPLTVTSAQKNPTAFYLCASSFSGVTEAFFGQGTRLTVV.

In this sample, this clone turned up once. The chain has TRBV30 and TRBJ2-6; D gene ambiguous. CDR3 length equals 17 residues. Germline V gives CDR1 GTSNPN, CDR2 SVGIG (reference sequence). Trimming removed 2 bases from V and 0 bases from J, with 14 bases in between. The CDR3 region has the DNA TGTGCCTGGAGTTCCTCCCAAATTCGCTCTGGGGCCAACGTCCTGACTTTC. Protein product: CAWSSSQIRSGANVLTF.

This clone showed up just once. The J gene is TRBJ2-7, the V gene TRBV5-1; no firm D call. In germline, CDR1 is SGHRS, CDR2 YFSETQ. V was trimmed by 4 bases and J by 6 bases, leaving 17 bases between them. The length of the CDR3 is 14 residues. CDR3 bases: TGCGCCAGCAGCCCCGGGCCCGCACCCCTCGAGCAGTACTTC. This encodes CASSPGPAPLEQYF.